Included here is one T cell receptor (beta chain) sequence, with context. The repertoire was sequenced with immunoSEQ multiplex PCR; TCRdb's copy has only in-frame clones and lacks some. The sample has 980,000 or so clones, approximately 80% seen once. Negatively enriched CD4+ T cells were divided by CD45RA into naive and memory. This sample was taken from a study of shared clonotypes between healthy human individuals. For the study at large: Each donor had three CD4 naive, three CD4 memory, two CD8 naive and one CD8 memory plate.

What was sequenced was memory CD4+ T cells sorted from blood. Subset given: CD45RA-negative fraction. The clonotype was recovered from a young man in good health.

CDR3 residues: CASSLGGMGAKNIQYF. DNA of the CDR3: TGTGCCAGCAGCTTAGGGGGCATGGGGGCCAAAAACATTCAGTACTTC. The V and J genes are TRBV7-2 and TRBJ2-4; D possibly corresponds to TRBD1 (5 bases). The V gene's germline CDR1 is SGHTA and CDR2 FQGNSA. Trimming stripped 1 base from V and 1 base from J, with 11 bases between. The CDR3 sequence is 16 residues long.